These 15 T cell receptor beta chains originate from one sample sequenced in a study of T cells after yellow fever vaccination. MiXCR was run by TCRdb on the 5' RACE reads, yielding one entry per CDR3 protein. The sample yields a few hundred thousand distinct CDR3 sequences, 6.9% seen once. Sequences were derived from CD4+ T cells sorted from PBMCs, sampled 15 days after the yellow fever booster vaccination. All receptors come from a man aged 25-45 years who received the YFV17D yellow fever vaccine.

This clonotype has just a few counts. The J gene is TRBJ2-3, the V gene TRBV18, with 11 bases lining up with TRBD2. CDR1 is KGHSH and CDR2 is LQKENI in the germline V gene. The CDR3 spans 15 residues. Germline trimming cut 4 bases from V and 8 bases from J; bases unmatched to any gene: 8. Here the CDR3 DNA reads TGTGCCAGCTCACTTTCAGGGACTAGCGGTACTACGCAGTATTTT. Translated: CASSLSGTSGTTQYF.

This clonotype was observed at least ten times. The rearrangement joins TRBV5-4 to TRBJ2-5, with D possibly being TRBD2 (6 bases). This CDR3 comprises 16 residues. V was trimmed by 0 bases and J by 4 bases, leaving 16 bases between them. Germline-derived CDR1 and CDR2 are SGHNT and YYREEE (reference sequence). CDR3: CASSLGVGGGRETQYF. CDR3 nucleotide sequence: TGTGCCAGCAGCTTGGGCGTGGGAGGTGGGCGAGAGACCCAGTACTTC.

The V call is TRBV6-5, the J call TRBJ1-2; D is unclear. CDR1 and CDR2 from the germline V gene are MNHEY and SVGAGI. The germline V and J ends were trimmed by 6 bases and 4 bases, with 15 bases remaining between them. The CDR3 sequence is 14 residues long. The CDR3 DNA reads as TGTGCCAGCAGACACTCTAATCCACTCTATGGCTACACCTTC. Its protein is CASRHSNPLYGYTF.

This clonotype was seen at least ten times. V gene TRBV5-1 combines with J gene TRBJ2-7; no definite D call. The CDR3 is 14 residues long. The V gene lost 5 bases and the J gene lost 12 bases, with 24 bases spanning the gap. Per germline, CDR1 SGHRS and CDR2 YFSETQ. For the CDR3, the DNA is TGCGCCAGCAGAACCGTCCCATCGACGGAGAGTCTGTACTTC. It specifies CASRTVPSTESLYF. Drawing the rest from reference TRBV5-1 and TRBJ2-7, the complete variable domain is KAGVTQTPRYLIKTRGQQVTLSCSPISGHRSVSWYQQTPGQGLQFLFEYFSETQRNKGNFPGRFSGRQFSNSRSEMNVSTLELGDSALYLCASRTVPSTESLYFGPGTRLTVT.

This chain joins TRBV7-8 and TRBJ2-2; TRBD2 matches 12 bases. This CDR3 is 19 amino acids long. Per the germline V gene, CDR1 is SGHVS and CDR2 is FQNEAQ. Trimming at V came to 4 bases and at J to 2 bases, leaving 11 bases not matched to a gene. Here the CDR3 reads CASSSLPWTSGTNTGELFF. In DNA, the CDR3 is TGTGCCAGCAGCTCCTTACCCTGGACTAGCGGGACTAACACCGGGGAGCTGTTTTTT.

The V call is TRBV12-3 or TRBV12-4, the J call TRBJ2-1; TRBD2 aligns across 7 bases. This CDR3 spans 15 amino acids. Trimming cost V 4 bases and J 2 bases; bases outside gene matches: 5. CDR3 coding DNA: TGTGCCAGCAGTTCAGGCGGGAGAACCTACAATGAGCAGTTCTTC. Translating it yields CASSSGGRTYNEQFF.

This clonotype was detected a few times. This chain uses TRBV28 with TRBJ2-7; 8 nucleotides match TRBD2. V dropped 9 bases and J dropped 4; count of bases not matched to a gene: 11. The CDR3 contains 14 residues. Per the germline V gene, CDR1 is MDHEN and CDR2 is SYDVKM. CDR3 DNA sequence: TGTGCCAGTTTCAGCGGGAGTCCCTGGTACGAGCAGTACTTC. This encodes CASFSGSPWYEQYF.

This clonotype came up a few times. The chain employs TRBV10-3 and TRBJ2-1, with 7 bases identical to TRBD1. Germline values: CDR1 ENHRY, CDR2 SYGVKD. The V segment lost 5 bases and the J segment 9 bases; nucleotides outside the gene matches: 4. The CDR3 is made up of 12 amino acids. The CDR3 bases are TGTGCCATCAGTAGAAACAGGGGTGAGCAGTTCTTC. This translates into CAISRNRGEQFF.

J is TRBJ2-7 and V is TRBV20-1; 14 bases fit TRBD2. V lost 5 bases, J lost 5 bases, and 14 bases stayed unmatched. This CDR3 comprises 17 residues. Germline assignment: CDR1 DFQATT and CDR2 SNEGSKA (reference sequence). CDR3 DNA sequence: TGCAGTGCTCCCCGGGGACTAGCGGGAGAACCCATCCACGAGCAGTACTTC. It yields the protein CSAPRGLAGEPIHEQYF.

J is TRBJ2-7 and V is TRBV20-1; TRBD2 matches 13 bases. The CDR3 has 15 residues. Germline values: CDR1 DFQATT, CDR2 SNEGSKA (reference sequence). V shed 0 bases and J 3 bases; nucleotides not matched to a gene: 2. The CDR3 DNA follows: TGCAGTGCTAGAGAACTAGCGGGAGGGCACTACGAGCAGTACTTC. Protein sequence: CSARELAGGHYEQYF.

This clonotype turned up a few times. The CDR3 DNA follows: TGCAGCACAGACCCGGGACAGGGCTCCTACGAGCAGTACTTC. Translation gives CSTDPGQGSYEQYF. The genes are TRBV20-1 and TRBJ2-7, with 9 bases that match TRBD1. The CDR3 consists of 14 residues. Germline V CDR1 and CDR2: DFQATT, SNEGSKA (reference sequence).

Many counts were recorded for this clonotype. The V call is TRBV7-3, the J call TRBJ2-2; D perhaps matches TRBD1 (5 bases). The CDR3 loop spans 14 amino acids. From germline, CDR1 is SGHTA and CDR2 FQGTGA. V lost 5 bases and J lost 5, with 12 bases in between. CDR3 amino acids: CASSKGWTTGELFF. The CDR3 DNA is TGTGCCAGCAGCAAGGGGTGGACGACCGGGGAGCTGTTTTTT.

As to this clonotype: At one of its ends the junction is not consistent with the germline gene, which may arise from a read error. The chain couples TRBV7-7 to TRBJ2-5, with 9 bases lining up with TRBD1. The CDR3 loop spans 15 amino acids. The germline gives CDR1 SSHAT, CDR2 FNYEAQ (reference sequence). DNA for the CDR3: TGTGCTAGCAGCCCGACAGGGGGACAACAAGAGACCCAGTACTTC. This sequence encodes CASSPTGGQQETQYF.

The chain combines TRBV6-2 or TRBV6-3 with TRBJ2-1, with 7 bases aligning to TRBD2. The CDR3 is 15 residues long. Trimming at V came to 6 bases and at J to 7 bases, leaving 12 bases not matched to a gene. The V gene's germline CDR1 is MNHEY and CDR2 SVGEGT. Written as DNA, the CDR3 is TGTGCCAGCAGGCCCACCGGGAGGAGAGGTAATGAGCAGTTCTTC. It is translated as CASRPTGRRGNEQFF.

This clonotype was picked up many times. The chain uses TRBV20-1 and TRBJ2-1; 7 bases map to TRBD2. This CDR3 is 14 amino acids long. CDR1 DFQATT and CDR2 SNEGSKA come from the germline V gene (reference sequence). V was clipped by 6 bases and J by 0 bases; unmatched bases: 5. CDR3 loop: CSAAPSGSYNEQFF. CDR3 bases: TGCAGTGCAGCCCCTAGCGGCTCCTACAATGAGCAGTTCTTC.